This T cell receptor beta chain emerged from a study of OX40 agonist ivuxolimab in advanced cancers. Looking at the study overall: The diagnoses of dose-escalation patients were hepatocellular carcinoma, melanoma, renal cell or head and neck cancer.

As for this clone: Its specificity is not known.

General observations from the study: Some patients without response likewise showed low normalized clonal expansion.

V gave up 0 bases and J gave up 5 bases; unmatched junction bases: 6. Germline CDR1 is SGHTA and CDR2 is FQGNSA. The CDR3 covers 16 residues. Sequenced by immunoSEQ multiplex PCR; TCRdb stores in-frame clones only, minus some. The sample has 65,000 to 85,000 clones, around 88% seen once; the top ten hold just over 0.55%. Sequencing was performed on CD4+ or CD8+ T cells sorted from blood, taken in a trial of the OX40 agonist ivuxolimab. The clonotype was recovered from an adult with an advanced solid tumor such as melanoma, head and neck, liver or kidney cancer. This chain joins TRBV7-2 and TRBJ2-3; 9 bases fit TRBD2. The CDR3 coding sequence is TGTGCCAGCAGCTTAGCGCGGACTAGCGCGGGAGATACGCAGTATTTT. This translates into CASSLARTSAGDTQYF.